Listed below are T cell receptor beta chains from one sample, sequenced in a study of tumor-infiltrating lymphocytes in primary liver carcinoma. One entry per CDR3 protein results from TCRdb running MiXCR on the multiplex PCR reads. In the table there are about 310,000 distinct CDR3 sequences, around three fifths of which are singletons. Input material: peripheral blood. Receptor source: a woman in her thirties with primary liver carcinoma and hepatitis B virus infection. CDR3s include the opening cysteine and the closing phenylalanine or tryptophan. A D gene is named only where the DNA matches it firmly. Clone size is given for some rows only: seen once, a few or many times, or a class if the clone is expanded.

V gene: TRBV7-8
clone size: NA
J gene: TRBJ1-3
D gene: NA
CDR3 DNA: TGTGCCAGCAGCCGATTCGACAGACGCTCTGGAAACACCATATATTTT
CDR3 protein: CASSRFDRRSGNTIYF

V gene: TRBV5-4
clone size: NA
J gene: TRBJ1-2
D gene: NA
CDR3 DNA: TGTGCCAGCAGGGAGGATGTGGGGGGCTTTTCTGGCTACACCTTC
CDR3 protein: CASREDVGGFSGYTF

V gene: TRBV12-3/TRBV12-4
clone size: NA
J gene: TRBJ2-1
D gene: NA
CDR3 DNA: TGTGCCACCAGTTTTCAGGTATCCTACAATGAGCAGTTCTTC
CDR3 protein: CATSFQVSYNEQFF

V gene: TRBV28
clone size: few
J gene: TRBJ2-2
D gene: NA
CDR3 DNA: TGTGCCAGCAGTTTCCAGACCGGGGAGCTGTTTTTT
CDR3 protein: CASSFQTGELFF

V gene: TRBV5-5
clone size: NA
J gene: TRBJ2-2
D gene: NA
CDR3 DNA: TGTGCCAGCGACGCTGTTGAAGTAGCGACCGGGGAGCTGTTTTTT
CDR3 protein: CASDAVEVATGELFF

V gene: TRBV7-8
clone size: NA
J gene: TRBJ2-6
D gene: NA
CDR3 DNA: TGTGCCAGCAGCTTCTCGGGTTTGGCTGGGGCCAACGTCCTGACTTTC
CDR3 protein: CASSFSGLAGANVLTF

V gene: TRBV6-1
clone size: NA
J gene: TRBJ2-1
D gene: TRBD2
CDR3 DNA: TGTGCCAGCAAGAGGGGCGGGAGCGCCGCCGAGCAGTTCTTC
CDR3 protein: CASKRGGSAAEQFF

V gene: TRBV29-1
clone size: many
J gene: TRBJ2-1
D gene: NA
CDR3 DNA: TGCAGCGTTTTACCCCCCGGGTTAGCTGGTGAGCAGTTCTTC
CDR3 protein: CSVLPPGLAGEQFF

V gene: TRBV28
clone size: NA
J gene: TRBJ2-1
D gene: NA
CDR3 DNA: TGTGCCAGCAATCAGATTCTAGCATATGAGCAGTTCTTC
CDR3 protein: CASNQILAYEQFF

V gene: TRBV11-2
clone size: many
J gene: TRBJ1-2
D gene: NA
CDR3 DNA: TGTGCCAGCAGCCGCGGGGACCCCTATGGCTACACCTTC
CDR3 protein: CASSRGDPYGYTF

V gene: TRBV5-1
clone size: NA
J gene: TRBJ2-2
D gene: NA
CDR3 DNA: TGCGCCAGCAGCGTGGGAAGTCATTTCGAGCTGTTTTTT
CDR3 protein: CASSVGSHFELFF

V gene: TRBV5-4
clone size: few
J gene: TRBJ2-1
D gene: NA
CDR3 DNA: TGTGCCAGCAGCCCCCCAAGTGGAAATGAGCAGTTCTTC
CDR3 protein: CASSPPSGNEQFF

V gene: TRBV11-3
clone size: many
J gene: TRBJ1-1
D gene: NA
CDR3 DNA: TGTGCCAGCAGCTTAGCCGGCAACAGGTTCACTGAAGCTTTCTTT
CDR3 protein: CASSLAGNRFTEAFF

V gene: TRBV6-6
clone size: NA
J gene: TRBJ2-1
D gene: TRBD1
CDR3 DNA: TGTGCCAGCAGTTACGGACAGTTTGAGGGGGCGCAGTTCTTC
CDR3 protein: CASSYGQFEGAQFF

V gene: TRBV29-1
clone size: NA
J gene: TRBJ1-2
D gene: TRBD1
CDR3 DNA: TGCAGCGATCAGGGGGAATTCGATGGCTACACCTTT
CDR3 protein: CSDQGEFDGYTF

V gene: TRBV28
clone size: few
J gene: TRBJ1-2
D gene: TRBD1
CDR3 DNA: TGTGCCAGCAGTCGCGTTTCGGGACAGGCCCCTGGCTACACCTTC
CDR3 protein: CASSRVSGQAPGYTF

V gene: TRBV6-1
clone size: NA
J gene: TRBJ2-2
D gene: TRBD1
CDR3 DNA: TGTGCCAGCAGGACAGGGGGCGTGGGGACCAGGGAGCTGTTTTTT
CDR3 protein: CASRTGGVGTRELFF

V gene: TRBV11-3
clone size: many
J gene: TRBJ2-1
D gene: TRBD2
CDR3 DNA: TGTGCCAGCAGCTTAAGCCGGGGGAGGGCGAATGAGCAGTTCTTC
CDR3 protein: CASSLSRGRANEQFF

V gene: TRBV4-2
clone size: many
J gene: TRBJ2-2
D gene: NA
CDR3 DNA: TGTGCCAGCAGCCTTCCCTCTTCGCGCGGGGAGCTGTTTTTT
CDR3 protein: CASSLPSSRGELFF

V gene: TRBV7-8
clone size: once
J gene: TRBJ2-1
D gene: NA
CDR3 DNA: TGTGCCAGCAACTTAGGCCTTAGCTATGAGCAGTTCTTC
CDR3 protein: CASNLGLSYEQFF

V gene: TRBV6-1
clone size: few
J gene: TRBJ2-3
D gene: NA
CDR3 DNA: TGTGCCACCAAGTTGAGGGACCGGAGCACAGATACGCAGTATTTT
CDR3 protein: CATKLRDRSTDTQYF

V gene: TRBV12-3/TRBV12-4
clone size: NA
J gene: TRBJ2-7
D gene: NA
CDR3 DNA: TGTGCCAGCAGTTCAGGCTCGCTACTTACCTACGAGCAGTACTTC
CDR3 protein: CASSSGSLLTYEQYF

V gene: TRBV5-6
clone size: NA
J gene: TRBJ2-3
D gene: NA
CDR3 DNA: TGTGCCAGCAGATATCCTCTATTGGGAGATACACAGTATTTT
CDR3 protein: CASRYPLLGDTQYF

V gene: TRBV4-1
clone size: NA
J gene: TRBJ2-3
D gene: TRBD2
CDR3 DNA: TGCGCCAGCAGCCAAGCTCTAGCGGTAATCACAGATACGCAGTATTTT
CDR3 protein: CASSQALAVITDTQYF

V gene: TRBV6-1
clone size: few
J gene: TRBJ1-5
D gene: NA
CDR3 DNA: TGTGCCAGCACCGGACAGAGCAATCAGCCCCAGCATTTT
CDR3 protein: CASTGQSNQPQHF

V gene: TRBV6-1
clone size: medium-sized
J gene: TRBJ1-1
D gene: NA
CDR3 DNA: TGTGCCAGCAGCTTCGGACAGAACACTGAAGCTTTCTTT
CDR3 protein: CASSFGQNTEAFF

V gene: TRBV14
clone size: NA
J gene: TRBJ2-5
D gene: NA
CDR3 DNA: TGTGCCAGCAGTCTACACCCCAGGGAGTACCAAGAGACCCAGTACTTC
CDR3 protein: CASSLHPREYQETQYF

V gene: TRBV12-3/TRBV12-4
clone size: NA
J gene: TRBJ2-1
D gene: NA
CDR3 DNA: TGTGCCAGCAGGCCCTCCCAAGTGGGAGCGTGGAATGAGCAGTTCTTC
CDR3 protein: CASRPSQVGAWNEQFF

V gene: TRBV6-2/TRBV6-3
clone size: NA
J gene: TRBJ2-1
D gene: NA
CDR3 DNA: TGTGCCAGCAGTTACAACGGGTCGGGAGTACCCTACAATAAACAGCTCTTC
CDR3 protein: CASSYNGSGVPYNKQLF

V gene: TRBV6-2/TRBV6-3
clone size: few
J gene: TRBJ2-2
D gene: TRBD1
CDR3 DNA: TGTGCCAGCAGTTACTCGACAGGGGCCACCGGGGAGCTGTTTTTT
CDR3 protein: CASSYSTGATGELFF

V gene: TRBV14
clone size: NA
J gene: TRBJ2-7
D gene: NA
CDR3 DNA: TGTGCCAGCAGCCAAGCCCTTGGGGCTAGTGGGAGTACGGAAGAGCAGTACTTC
CDR3 protein: CASSQALGASGSTEEQYF

V gene: TRBV6-5
clone size: NA
J gene: TRBJ1-1
D gene: NA
CDR3 DNA: TGTGCCAGCAGGTCAGTGAACACTGAAGCTTTCTTT
CDR3 protein: CASRSVNTEAFF

V gene: TRBV12-3/TRBV12-4
clone size: NA
J gene: TRBJ2-7
D gene: NA
CDR3 DNA: TGTGCCAGCAGGAGGGTTGACGGCTACGAGAAGTACTTC
CDR3 protein: CASRRVDGYEKYF

V gene: TRBV12-3/TRBV12-4
clone size: NA
J gene: TRBJ2-7
D gene: NA
CDR3 DNA: TGTGCCAGCAGTATCCGCTACGAGCAGTACTTC
CDR3 protein: CASSIRYEQYF

V gene: TRBV28
clone size: NA
J gene: TRBJ2-3
D gene: NA
CDR3 DNA: TGTGCCAGCAGCTCCGGGGATGTTCGCACAGATACGCAGTATTTT
CDR3 protein: CASSSGDVRTDTQYF

V gene: TRBV6-1
clone size: few
J gene: TRBJ2-1
D gene: NA
CDR3 DNA: TGTGCCAGCAGTGATTTTTTTCCGCATGAGCAGTTCTTC
CDR3 protein: CASSDFFPHEQFF

V gene: TRBV12-3/TRBV12-4
clone size: NA
J gene: TRBJ2-4
D gene: NA
CDR3 DNA: TGTGCCAGTGGAGCCGGGACCGGTCGAAACAACATTCAGTACTTC
CDR3 protein: CASGAGTGRNNIQYF

V gene: TRBV6-2/TRBV6-3
clone size: many
J gene: TRBJ1-5
D gene: NA
CDR3 DNA: TGTGCCAGCGCCCGCAGGGAACAGCCCCAGCATTTT
CDR3 protein: CASARREQPQHF

V gene: TRBV29-1
clone size: NA
J gene: TRBJ2-1
D gene: NA
CDR3 DNA: TGCAGCATTGAAGGGGTTCGGGAGCTGTTCTTC
CDR3 protein: CSIEGVRELFF

V gene: TRBV28
clone size: few
J gene: TRBJ1-2
D gene: NA
CDR3 DNA: TGTGCCAGCACCGGACTCCTGGGCTACACCTTC
CDR3 protein: CASTGLLGYTF

V gene: TRBV5-5
clone size: few
J gene: TRBJ1-2
D gene: NA
CDR3 DNA: TGTGCCAGCAGCTTGGCTGGGGGCGCGGAAGGGTTGCCCTATGGCTACACCTTC
CDR3 protein: CASSLAGGAEGLPYGYTF